This T cell receptor (beta chain) was observed in a study of beta chain features in type 1 diabetes. Study-level findings and limits: A moderate, significant TCRB CDR3 shortening appeared in type 1 diabetes across four CD4+ subsets.

This CDR3 has 11 residues. Germline assignment: CDR1 DFQATT and CDR2 SNEGSKA (reference sequence). V lost 6 bases to trimming and J lost 4 bases, with 9 bases between them. The investigators reverse transcribed all of the isolated RNA, so they sequenced expressed TCRB transcripts. The table came from immunoSEQ multiplex PCR; TCRdb's copy has only in-frame clones and leaves some out. This sample carries hundreds of thousands of clones, over 11% of them seen once, and the ten largest clones take just under 0.04%. This clone has a handful of counts. Antigen: not known. Sequencing was carried out using naive CD4+ T cells from blood. The chain recombines TRBV20-1 with TRBJ2-5; D unresolved. The sequence derives from a man aged 18 to 29 with type 1 diabetes. CDR3 protein: CSANQRETQYF. Here the CDR3 DNA reads TGCAGTGCCAACCAGAGAGAGACCCAGTACTTC.